This T cell receptor (beta chain) was sequenced for a study of cytomegalovirus exposure and HLA in healthy donors. At the level of the study: Membership in the Caucasian-associated ancestry cluster was found for about four fifths of about 430 genotyped donors.

Concerning this clone itself: Its antigen is unidentified.

The study, taken as a whole, reports: Indistinguishability led to the exclusion of some V segments, TRBV6-2 and TRBV6-3 included. Earlier findings revealed that most TCR beta V segments proved productive either about 90% or about 30% of the time. As a later analysis showed, several of the most significant clusters appeared to be linked to common viral pathogens.

This CDR3 has 15 residues. J lost 4 bases, V lost 2 bases, and 8 bases had no gene match. Germline values: CDR1 LNHNV, CDR2 YYDKDF (reference sequence). The primer mix had 60 Vbeta and 13 Jbeta primers. Generated by immunoSEQ multiplex PCR, the TCRdb table keeps only in-frame clones and is missing some. The sample includes around 140,000 clones, approximately 83% of them seen just once. This sequence originates from a male donor in good health and CMV-seronegative. V gene TRBV15 combines with J gene TRBJ2-7; TRBD1 matches at 7 bases. The sample taken for sequencing was PBMCs. The CDR3 is CATSRPGQSIYEQYF. The CDR3 bases are TGTGCCACCAGCAGACCGGGACAGAGCATATACGAGCAGTACTTC.